This paragraph reports one TCR beta chain. This sample stems from a study of PD-1 blockade in mismatch repair-deficient tumors. Repertoires were generated with immunoSEQ multiplex PCR, while TCRdb's copy carries only in-frame clones and drops some. The table lists 75,000 to 85,000 clones, more than 65% of them singletons. Trimming removed 7 bases at V and 3 bases at J, with 12 bases between. The CDR3 consists of 12 residues. CDR1 and CDR2 (germline): GTSNPN, SVGIG (reference sequence). Mismatch repair deficiency was confirmed in all patients, by PCR or immunohistochemistry. The TCR-sequenced patients were a few responders to pembrolizumab.

The origin of this receptor is an adult with mismatch repair-deficient cancer. The chain links TRBV30 to TRBJ1-2; tentative D call: TRBD1 (5 bases). The source material was peripheral blood, sampled 12 weeks after starting pembrolizumab. The CDR3: CASAWGYYGYTF. The CDR3 DNA reads as TGTGCCTCCGCTTGGGGCTACTATGGCTACACCTTC.